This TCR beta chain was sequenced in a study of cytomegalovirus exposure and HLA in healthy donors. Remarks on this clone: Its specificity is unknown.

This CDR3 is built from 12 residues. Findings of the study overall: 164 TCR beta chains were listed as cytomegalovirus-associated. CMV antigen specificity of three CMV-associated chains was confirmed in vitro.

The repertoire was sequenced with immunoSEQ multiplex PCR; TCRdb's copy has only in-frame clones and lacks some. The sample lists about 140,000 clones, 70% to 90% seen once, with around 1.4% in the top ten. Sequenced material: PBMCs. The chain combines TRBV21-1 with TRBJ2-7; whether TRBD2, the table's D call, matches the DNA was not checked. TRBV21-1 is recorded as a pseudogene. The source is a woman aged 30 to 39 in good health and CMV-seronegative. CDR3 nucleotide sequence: TGTGCCAGCAGGACTAACGCCTACGAGCAGTACTTC. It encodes CASRTNAYEQYF.